A selection of T cell receptor beta chains follows, all from one sample in a study of blood T cell repertoires in COVID-19. TCRdb's table, derived via immunoSEQ multiplex PCR, lists solely in-frame clones and lacks some. Of fewer than 250,000 clones listed, approximately 87% are singletons. The sample consisted of peripheral blood. The receptors here all came from a woman in her seventies with acute or convalescent COVID-19. Each CDR3 is given without its conserved first and last residue. Fields, in order: J gene, V gene, clone size, CDR3 protein. Expanded clones are given a class, and other clones once, few, many or no size at all.

>TRBJ1-2|TRBV27|-
ASSFGGGFSLDGYT
>TRBJ1-5|TRBV6-5|-
ASSQKGGIHQPQH
>TRBJ2-1|TRBV4-1|-
ASSQPSRGGDEQF
>TRBJ1-5|TRBV5-1|-
ASSWDRNQPQH
>TRBJ1-1|TRBV9|-
ASSVREGGFVTEAF
>TRBJ2-7|TRBV27|-
ASSLPGLDGEQY
>TRBJ2-2|TRBV5-5|-
ASSYLGGMNTGELF
>TRBJ1-2|TRBV6-1|once
ASSEPGANVYGYT
>TRBJ2-1|TRBV5-8|once
ASSQPRGRGRNEQF
>TRBJ1-3|TRBV6-1|-
ASSENRGASGNTIY
>TRBJ2-7|TRBV7-8|once
ASSLLRVGYEQY
>TRBJ2-7|TRBV5-1|-
ASSLRQGDYEQY
>TRBJ1-6|TRBV7-8|-
ASTPGQGYNSPLH
>TRBJ2-5|TRBV23-1|-
ASSQSAGEETQY
>TRBJ1-2|TRBV5-6|few
ASSRQGENYGYT
>TRBJ1-2|TRBV10-2|-
ASNSGPDSGYGYT
>TRBJ2-1|TRBV13|-
ASSLVLNEQF
>TRBJ2-7|TRBV5-1|-
ASSQGMTYEQY
>TRBJ1-1|TRBV24-1|few
ATSGGSGGAREAF
>TRBJ2-1|TRBV29-1|-
SVDETSGQNEQF
>TRBJ1-1|TRBV4-1|-
ASSRFRGGAF
>TRBJ1-3|TRBV11-3|-
ASSFQGVVGNTIY
>TRBJ2-1|TRBV5-1|-
ASSSQGTPYNEQF
>TRBJ1-2|TRBV6-5|-
ASSNPGQGPRGYT
>TRBJ2-1|TRBV4-1|-
ASSQGPVAGNEQF
>TRBJ1-5|TRBV20-1|-
SASSTGGGNQPQH
>TRBJ1-1|TRBV3-1/TRBV3-2|-
ASSQNRGAGRSNTEAF
>TRBJ2-1|TRBV7-9|few
ASSLAGVGYNEQF
>TRBJ1-4|TRBV2|-
ASSPGSPNEKLF
>TRBJ2-2|TRBV10-3|-
AISLGTANTGELF
>TRBJ2-7|TRBV7-2|once
ASSAGIEQY
>TRBJ1-1|TRBV5-1|-
ASSLSLFSHGSPIGDTEAF
>TRBJ2-7|TRBV3-1/TRBV3-2|-
ASSQLGTSSYEQY
>TRBJ1-5|TRBV4-2|-
ASSQEQVRNQPQH
>TRBJ1-4|TRBV11-2|-
ASSLGGASGEKLF
>TRBJ1-4|TRBV9|-
ASSVGLNEKLF
>TRBJ1-5|TRBV3-1/TRBV3-2|-
ASSQGYNQPQH
>TRBJ1-2|TRBV11-2|many
ASSLALDRGSGYT
>TRBJ2-3|TRBV10-1|-
ASSESGGTDTQY
>TRBJ2-2|TRBV7-9|-
ASSLRRAVAGELF
>TRBJ2-3|TRBV7-7|-
ASSLGGLGTDTQY
>TRBJ1-4|TRBV27|-
ASSPGGAPTLVRKLF
>TRBJ1-1|TRBV6-4|-
ASSDGTAEAF
>TRBJ2-4|TRBV28|-
ASSLKGGKSIQY
>TRBJ2-1|TRBV19|once
ASSIMATSGGAGQF
>TRBJ2-3|TRBV7-8|-
ASSLGAGYTQY
>TRBJ2-3|TRBV2|-
ASIRLTDTQY
>TRBJ1-1|TRBV3-1/TRBV3-2|-
ASSQGFQGAF
>TRBJ1-3|TRBV5-1|-
ASSPLAGNTIY
>TRBJ2-7|TRBV6-6|-
ASSKRAGNYEQY
>TRBJ1-2|TRBV10-3|few
AISEWTGDGYT
>TRBJ1-5|TRBV28|-
ASRPTGVHQPQH
>TRBJ1-5|TRBV6-5|once
ATRRALNSNQPQH
>TRBJ2-1|TRBV6-6|few
ASSPKTGEPHYNEQF
>TRBJ1-2|TRBV5-1|-
ASSPAGTGSHGYT
>TRBJ1-5|TRBV5-8|once
ASSRGQLLGNQPQH
>TRBJ2-2|TRBV5-5|-
ASSLEGLAAGELF